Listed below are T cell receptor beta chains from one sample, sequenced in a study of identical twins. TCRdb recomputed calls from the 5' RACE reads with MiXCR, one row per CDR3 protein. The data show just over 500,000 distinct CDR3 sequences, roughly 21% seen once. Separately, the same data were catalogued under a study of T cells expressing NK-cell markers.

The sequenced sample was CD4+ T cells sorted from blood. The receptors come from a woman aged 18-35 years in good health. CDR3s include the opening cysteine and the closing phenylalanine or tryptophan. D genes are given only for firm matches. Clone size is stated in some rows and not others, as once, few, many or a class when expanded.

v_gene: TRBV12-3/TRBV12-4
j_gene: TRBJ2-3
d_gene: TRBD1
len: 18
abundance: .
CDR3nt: TGTGCCAGCAGCAGACAGGGGGTCGTAACCTCTAGCACAGATACGCAGTATTTT
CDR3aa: CASSRQGVVTSSTDTQYF

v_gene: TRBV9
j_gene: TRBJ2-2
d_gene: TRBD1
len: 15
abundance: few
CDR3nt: TGTGCCAGCAGCGTAAGGACAGGGAACTCCGGGGAGCTGTTTTTT
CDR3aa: CASSVRTGNSGELFF

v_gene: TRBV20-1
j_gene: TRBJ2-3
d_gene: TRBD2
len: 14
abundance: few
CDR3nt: TGCAGTGCTCGGACCGTAGCGGGAGAGGATACGCAGTATTTT
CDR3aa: CSARTVAGEDTQYF

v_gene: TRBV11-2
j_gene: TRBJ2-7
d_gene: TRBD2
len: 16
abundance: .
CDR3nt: TGTGCCAGCAGCCCACTTCGGGGCGGGAGGAATCACGAGCAGTACTTC
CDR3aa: CASSPLRGGRNHEQYF

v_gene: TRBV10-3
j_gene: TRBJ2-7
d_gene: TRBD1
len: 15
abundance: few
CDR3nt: TGTGCCATCAGTGAATTCTCCGGGACAGCTTACGAGCAGTACTTC
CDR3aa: CAISEFSGTAYEQYF

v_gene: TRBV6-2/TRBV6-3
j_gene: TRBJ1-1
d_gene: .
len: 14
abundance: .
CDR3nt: TGTGCCAGCAGTTACTCGGCCAGGAACACTGAAGCTTTCTTT
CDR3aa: CASSYSARNTEAFF

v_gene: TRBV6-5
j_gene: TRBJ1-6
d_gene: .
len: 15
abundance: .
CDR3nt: TGTGCCAGCAGTTACTCGGGCTTAAGGGATTCACCCCTCCACTTT
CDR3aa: CASSYSGLRDSPLHF

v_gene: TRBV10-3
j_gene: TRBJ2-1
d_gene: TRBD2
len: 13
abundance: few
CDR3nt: TGTGCCATCAGTTCGAACGGGAGGAATGAGCAGTTCTTC
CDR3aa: CAISSNGRNEQFF

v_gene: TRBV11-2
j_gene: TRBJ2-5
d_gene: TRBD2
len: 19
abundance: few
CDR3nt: TGTGCCAGCAGCTCCCTACCCGGGACTAGCGGGAGGAGGCAAGAGACCCAGTACTTC
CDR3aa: CASSSLPGTSGRRQETQYF

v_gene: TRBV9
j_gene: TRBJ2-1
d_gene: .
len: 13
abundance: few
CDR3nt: TGTGCCAGCAGCGTAGGTCCCCACGGTGAGCAGTTCTTC
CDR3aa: CASSVGPHGEQFF

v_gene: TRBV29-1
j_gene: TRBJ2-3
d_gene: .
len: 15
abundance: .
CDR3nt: TGCAGCGCTGAAACTTATGGGGGAGCCAGGGATACGCAGTATTTT
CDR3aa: CSAETYGGARDTQYF

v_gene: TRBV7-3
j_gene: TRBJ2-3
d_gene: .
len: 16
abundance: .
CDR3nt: TGTGCCAGCAGCCCGATTGCTGGGGGGCGTGGAGATACGCAGTATTTT
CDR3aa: CASSPIAGGRGDTQYF

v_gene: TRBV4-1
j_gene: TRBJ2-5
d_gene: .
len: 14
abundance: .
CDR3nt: TGCGCCAGCAGCCAAGTGGGCGGGGTAGAGACCCAGTACTTC
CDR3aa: CASSQVGGVETQYF

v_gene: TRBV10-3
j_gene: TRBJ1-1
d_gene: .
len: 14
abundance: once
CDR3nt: TGTGCCATCAGTCAGGGGATTCGAAACACTGAAGCTTTCTTT
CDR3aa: CAISQGIRNTEAFF

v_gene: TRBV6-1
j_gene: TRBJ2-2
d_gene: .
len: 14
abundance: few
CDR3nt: TGTGCCAGCAGCTACAGGGTCGACACCGGGGAGCTGTTTTTT
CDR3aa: CASSYRVDTGELFF

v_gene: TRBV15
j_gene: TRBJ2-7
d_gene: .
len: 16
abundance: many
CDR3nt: TGTGCCACCAGCAGAGATTTAACGCGATCCCTTGCCGAGCAGTACTTC
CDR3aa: CATSRDLTRSLAEQYF

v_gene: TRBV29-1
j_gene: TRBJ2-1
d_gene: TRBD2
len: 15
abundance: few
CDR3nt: TGCAGCGTTGAAGAAGGACTAGCTGGTGGCGATGAGCAGTTCTTC
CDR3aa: CSVEEGLAGGDEQFF

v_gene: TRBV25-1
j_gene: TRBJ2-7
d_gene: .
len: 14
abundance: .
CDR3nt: TGTGCCAGCAGTGAAGTTGGGTCGTCCTACGAGCAGTACTTC
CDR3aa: CASSEVGSSYEQYF

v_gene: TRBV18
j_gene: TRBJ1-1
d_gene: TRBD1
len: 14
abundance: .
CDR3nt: TGTGCCAGCTCACCAAACACAGGGGGAAGTGAAGCTTTCTTT
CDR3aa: CASSPNTGGSEAFF

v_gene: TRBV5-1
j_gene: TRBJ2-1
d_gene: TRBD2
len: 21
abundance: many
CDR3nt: TGCGCCAGCAGAAAAGATGGGGGACTAGCGGGAGGAAGAAGCTCCTACAATGAGCAGTTCTTC
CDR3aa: CASRKDGGLAGGRSSYNEQFF

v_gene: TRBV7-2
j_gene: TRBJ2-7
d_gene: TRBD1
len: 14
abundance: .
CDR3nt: TGTGCCAGCAGCTCTGGGACAGCCCCCTACGAGCAGTACTTC
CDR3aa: CASSSGTAPYEQYF

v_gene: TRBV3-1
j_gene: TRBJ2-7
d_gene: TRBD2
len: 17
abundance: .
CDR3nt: TGTGCCAGCAGCCATTCCCTCGGACTAGCGGCCCCCTACGAGCAGTACTTC
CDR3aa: CASSHSLGLAAPYEQYF

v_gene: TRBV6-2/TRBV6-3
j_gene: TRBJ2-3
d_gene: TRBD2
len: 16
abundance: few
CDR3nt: TGTGCCAGCAGTTACGGCGCTAGCGGTTCCACAGATACGCAGTATTTT
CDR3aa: CASSYGASGSTDTQYF

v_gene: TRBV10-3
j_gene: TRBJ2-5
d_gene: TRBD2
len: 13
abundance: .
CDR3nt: TGTGCCGCCCAGACTAGCGGTAGTGTGACCCAGTACTTC
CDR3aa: CAAQTSGSVTQYF

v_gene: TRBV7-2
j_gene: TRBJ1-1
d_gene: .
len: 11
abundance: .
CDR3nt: TGTGCCAGCAGTCGTACCGCTGAAGCTTTCTTT
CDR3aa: CASSRTAEAFF

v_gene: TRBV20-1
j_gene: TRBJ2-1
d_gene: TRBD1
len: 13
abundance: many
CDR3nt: TGCAGTGCCTCGGGACAGGGGTTGGATGAGCAGTTCTTC
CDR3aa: CSASGQGLDEQFF

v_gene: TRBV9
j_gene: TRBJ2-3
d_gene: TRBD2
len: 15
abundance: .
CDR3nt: TGTGCCAGCAGCGTCACTAGCGGGGCCACAGATACGCAGTATTTT
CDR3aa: CASSVTSGATDTQYF

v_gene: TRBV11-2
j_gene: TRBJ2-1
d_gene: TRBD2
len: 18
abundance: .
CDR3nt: TGTGCCAGCAGCTCTCTGCAAAGGGGCGGGAGGGGAAGAAATGAGCAGTTCTTC
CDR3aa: CASSSLQRGGRGRNEQFF